The 27 T cell receptor beta chains reported below all come from one sample, sequenced in a study of T-cell memory formation after mild COVID-19. TCRdb ran MiXCR on the 5' RACE reads and lists one entry per CDR3 protein. Counted here are about 560,000 distinct CDR3 sequences, around a sixth occurring once; the ten biggest clones make up around 8.1%. The source material was PBMCs or a T cell subset sorted from them (not recorded which). The receptors were sampled from an adult woman who had mild COVID-19 (a few samples of this study predate the infection). Cell type and time point are not known.

V gene TRBV14 combines with J gene TRBJ2-1; D remains ambiguous. Germline-derived CDR1 and CDR2 are SGHDN and FVKESK. This CDR3 region has 14 residues. V was cut by 5 bases and J by 7 bases, with 15 bases left in between. CDR3: CASSKTVVRNEQFF. The CDR3 DNA reads as TGTGCCAGCAGCAAGACGGTCGTTAGGAATGAGCAGTTCTTC.

This clonotype was counted between two and nine times. The rearrangement joins TRBV20-1 to TRBJ1-5, with 7 nucleotides matching TRBD1. Germline V CDR1 and CDR2: DFQATT, SNEGSKA (reference sequence). The J segment lost 3 bases and the V segment lost 3 bases, leaving 5 bases of the junction unmatched. The CDR3 sequence is 14 residues long. CDR3 sequence: CSASIGQVNQPQHF. CDR3 sequence (DNA): TGCAGTGCTAGTATAGGACAGGTCAATCAGCCCCAGCATTTT.

This clonotype was counted a few times. The chain uses TRBV6-4 and TRBJ2-3; 7 bases agree with TRBD1. Looked up from germline, CDR1 is MRHNA and CDR2 is SNTAGT. The CDR3 loop spans 15 amino acids. After removal of 0 bases from V and 1 base from J, the junction contained 1 base not matched to a gene. CDR3 coding DNA: TGTGCCAGCAGTGACTCCCAGGGGGGCACAGATACGCAGTATTTT. Its translation is CASSDSQGGTDTQYF.

This clonotype was counted only a few times. The chain carries TRBV24-1 and TRBJ2-7; D perhaps matches TRBD2 (6 bases). In germline, CDR1 is KGHDR, CDR2 SFDVKD. V lost 3 bases and J lost 10, with 12 bases in between. The CDR3 spans 12 residues. The chain's CDR3 is CATSDGTLEQYF. In DNA form, the CDR3 reads TGTGCCACCAGTGATGGGACTCTCGAACAGTACTTC.

The chain couples TRBV12-3 or TRBV12-4 to TRBJ2-3, with 12 bases identical to TRBD2. The CDR3 sequence is 16 residues long. Trimming at V came to 5 bases and at J to 6 bases, leaving 9 bases not matched to a gene. CDR3 sequence (DNA): TGTGCCAGCAGTCCCCCGGGACTAGCGGGTTTTGATACGCAGTATTTT. This gives the protein CASSPPGLAGFDTQYF.

There are a few counts of this clonotype. This rearrangement joins TRBV2 to TRBJ1-4; TRBD1 agrees at 10 bases. Germline CDR1 SNHLY, CDR2 FYNNEI. The CDR3 is made up of 16 amino acids. After removal of 6 bases from V and 8 bases from J, the junction contained 12 bases not matched to a gene. Here the CDR3 DNA reads TGTGCCAGCAGGGGGAAAGGGGGACAGGGGCACGAAAAACTGTTTTTT. Protein: CASRGKGGQGHEKLFF.

A few counts support this clonotype. This chain joins TRBV28 and TRBJ1-5, with TRBD1 as a possible D gene (5 bases). Trimming took off 6 bases at V and 2 bases at J, with 14 bases between the two ends. The CDR3 is made up of 15 amino acids. From germline, CDR1 is MDHEN and CDR2 SYDVKM. CDR3 sequence: CASRVRQSGNQPQHF. CDR3 sequence (DNA): TGTGCCAGCAGGGTTCGACAGAGTGGCAATCAGCCCCAGCATTTT.

This chain connects TRBV19 to TRBJ1-1; D unresolved. Trimming cost V 6 bases and J 4 bases, with 15 bases left between them. The CDR3 has 14 amino acids. Germline V CDR1 and CDR2: LNHDA, SQIVND (reference sequence). CDR3 in DNA: TGTGCCAGTAGGTTTAGGGTTTCGGGCACTGAAGCTTTCTTT. It codes for CASRFRVSGTEAFF.

This clonotype has just a few counts. The chain employs TRBV12-3 or TRBV12-4 and TRBJ2-3; TRBD2 matches at 9 bases. The CDR3 has 13 amino acids. J gave up 9 bases and V 8 bases, and 9 bases lay outside the gene matches. For the CDR3, the DNA is TGTGCCAGCTCACTTGGTAGCGGGGGAACGCAGTATTTT. It codes for CASSLGSGGTQYF.

The V and J genes are TRBV7-2 and TRBJ2-5, with D tentatively TRBD2 (5 bases). V was shortened by 1 base and J by 6 bases, with 21 bases between the two germline ends. The germline V gene encodes CDR1 SGHTA and CDR2 FQGNSA. This CDR3 contains 17 residues. For the CDR3, the DNA is TGTGCCAGCAGCTTAGAGGCCAGCGGTTCCCCCCGGAAGACCCAGTACTTC. It codes for CASSLEASGSPRKTQYF.

This chain links TRBV29-1 with TRBJ2-3, with 9 bases lining up with TRBD2. V shed 4 bases, J shed 3 bases, and the junction held 5 bases outside the gene matches. Germline loops: CDR1 SQVTM, CDR2 ANQGSEA. The CDR3 contains 14 residues. CDR3 sequence (DNA): TGCAGCGTTGCGGCTAGCGGGGCGACAGATACGCAGTATTTT. Protein: CSVAASGATDTQYF.

This clonotype turned up a few times. The chain employs TRBV7-8 and TRBJ2-3; D gene ambiguous. The germline V gene encodes CDR1 SGHVS and CDR2 FQNEAQ. Trimming pared 8 bases from V and 6 bases from J, leaving 15 bases between. CDR3 size: 13 residues. CDR3 sequence reads: CASSLAPRDTQYF. CDR3 in DNA: TGTGCCAGCTCGTTAGCCCCCCGCGATACGCAGTATTTT.

The rearrangement uses TRBV7-9 and TRBJ1-5, with D unclear. Trimming took 5 bases from V and 3 from J, leaving 14 bases between them. The CDR3 contains 15 residues. The germline gives CDR1 SEHNR, CDR2 FQNEAQ (reference sequence). CDR3 region: CASSMDLEPNQPQHF. The CDR3, as DNA: TGTGCCAGCAGCATGGACCTCGAGCCCAATCAGCCCCAGCATTTT.

Only a few counts were recorded for this clonotype. The chain joins TRBV6-6 to TRBJ1-2, with 8 bases lining up with TRBD1. V lost 6 bases and J lost 1; bases outside the gene matches: 1. The CDR3 is made up of 13 amino acids. In germline, CDR1 is MNHNY, CDR2 SVGAGI (reference sequence). The CDR3 nucleotides are TGTGCCAGCAGCGACAGGGGTAACTATGGCTACACCTTC. Amino acid sequence: CASSDRGNYGYTF.

This clonotype was detected only a few times. The chain joins TRBV5-4 to TRBJ2-4, with 10 bases aligning to TRBD1. There are 15 residues in the CDR3. Germline-derived CDR1 and CDR2 are SGHNT and YYREEE (reference sequence). Germline trimming cut 4 bases from V and 8 bases from J; bases unmatched to any gene: 9. The CDR3 DNA is TGTGCCAGCAGCGGGGACGGACAGGGGGTAGACATTCAGTACTTC. This translates into CASSGDGQGVDIQYF.

The genes are TRBV24-1 and TRBJ2-3; no clear D. Germline loops: CDR1 KGHDR, CDR2 SFDVKD. The germline V and J ends were trimmed by 3 bases and 2 bases, with 14 bases remaining between them. CDR3 length equals 16 residues. CDR3 amino acids: CATSDTRTEITDTQYF. DNA of the CDR3: TGTGCCACCAGTGATACCCGGACCGAAATCACAGATACGCAGTATTTT.

This clonotype was seen a few times. This chain uses TRBV9 with TRBJ1-3; unclear D gene. The V end was cut by 0 bases, the J end by 0 bases, with 7 bases between. CDR3 length: 15 amino acids. The germline CDR1 and CDR2 sequences are SGDLS and YYNGEE. The CDR3 DNA reads TGTGCCAGCAGCGTAGCGGGGAGCTCTGGAAACACCATATATTTT. Amino acids: CASSVAGSSGNTIYF.

This clonotype was seen a handful of times. The chain carries TRBV4-3 and TRBJ2-7; D ambiguous. CDR1 and CDR2 from the germline V gene are LGHNA and YSLEER. Trimming removed 1 base from V and 2 bases from J, with 12 bases in between. The CDR3 has 15 residues. CDR3 loop: CASSQAPTTAYEQYF. CDR3 bases: TGCGCCAGCAGCCAAGCCCCAACGACCGCCTACGAGCAGTACTTC.

This clonotype showed up just a few times. V is TRBV5-1 and J is TRBJ2-7; the D call may be TRBD1 or TRBD2 (5 bases each). Germline-derived CDR1 and CDR2 are SGHRS and YFSETQ. V was clipped by 4 bases and J by 4 bases, with 15 bases between them. The CDR3 has 14 amino acids. CDR3 bases: TGCGCCAGCAGCGGGGACGGTGATGGATACGAGCAGTACTTC. Translation gives CASSGDGDGYEQYF. Complete variable domain (other parts from reference TRBV5-1 and TRBJ2-7): KAGVTQTPRYLIKTRGQQVTLSCSPISGHRSVSWYQQTPGQGLQFLFEYFSETQRNKGNFPGRFSGRQFSNSRSEMNVSTLELGDSALYLCASSGDGDGYEQYFGPGTRLTVT.

This clonotype was detected only a few times. This chain uses TRBV5-1 with TRBJ2-2, with 8 bases lining up with TRBD1. CDR1 is SGHRS, CDR2 YFSETQ, per germline. The CDR3 has 15 residues. With 2 bases clipped from V and 3 bases from J, the junction kept 3 bases outside the gene matches. Here the CDR3 reads CASSFQGAYTGELFF. The CDR3 region has the DNA TGCGCCAGCAGCTTCCAGGGGGCCTACACCGGGGAGCTGTTTTTT.

This clonotype was observed a handful of times. The chain recombines TRBV7-2 with TRBJ2-1; tentatively, D is TRBD2 (5 bases). V lost 1 base and J lost 1, with 14 bases in between. Germline CDR1 SGHTA, CDR2 FQGNSA. The CDR3 contains 17 residues. In DNA form, the CDR3 reads TGTGCCAGCAGCTTAGGGCTCAGCGGCCGATCCTACAATGAGCAGTTCTTC. It specifies CASSLGLSGRSYNEQFF.

This clonotype was counted at least ten times. The chain is built from TRBV12-3 or TRBV12-4 and TRBJ2-7; D unclear. V gave up 8 bases and J gave up 2 bases, with 13 bases separating them. This CDR3 is 13 amino acids long. The CDR3 coding sequence is TGTGCCAGCGGGTGGTACGGAGCCTACGAGCAGTACTTC. Encoded protein: CASGWYGAYEQYF.

The chain has TRBV3-1 and TRBJ2-3, with D perhaps matching TRBD2 (6 bases). From germline, CDR1 is LGHDT and CDR2 YNNKEL (reference sequence). Between the trimmed V and J ends, which lost 1 base and 0 bases, there was a span of 11 bases. The CDR3 spans 16 residues. For the CDR3, the DNA is TGTGCCAGCAGCCAAGTCATCGGGGGAAGCACAGATACGCAGTATTTT. Translating it yields CASSQVIGGSTDTQYF.

This clonotype was detected ten times or more. The V call is TRBV28, the J call TRBJ1-2, with TRBD1 as a possible D gene (5 bases). With 5 bases removed from V and 7 bases from J, the gap between germline ends came to 11 bases. This CDR3 is 12 amino acids long. Germline CDR1 and CDR2: MDHEN and SYDVKM. CDR3 region: CASSPRGVGYTF. For the CDR3, the DNA is TGTGCCAGCAGTCCTCGAGGGGTTGGCTACACCTTC.

The chain uses TRBV20-1 and TRBJ1-1, with D uncertain. Germline assignment: CDR1 DFQATT and CDR2 SNEGSKA (reference sequence). With 0 bases removed from V and 0 bases from J, the gap between germline ends came to 11 bases. This CDR3 comprises 15 residues. DNA for the CDR3: TGCAGTGCTAGAGAAGTAGGCGGGCTGAACACTGAAGCTTTCTTT. Residues: CSAREVGGLNTEAFF.

This clonotype was counted at least ten times. The genes are TRBV5-1 and TRBJ2-3, with D possibly being TRBD1 (6 bases). V lost 0 bases to trimming and J lost 9 bases, with 14 bases between them. The CDR3 has 14 residues. Germline V gives CDR1 SGHRS, CDR2 YFSETQ. DNA for the CDR3: TGCGCCAGCAGCTTGGCCACCAACAGGGAGACGCAGTATTTT. It is translated as CASSLATNRETQYF.

The rearrangement joins TRBV2 to TRBJ2-6, with D perhaps matching TRBD1 (5 bases). V was shortened by 6 bases and J by 4 bases, with 16 bases between the two germline ends. CDR3 length: 16 residues. Germline lookup yields CDR1 SNHLY and CDR2 FYNNEI. CDR3 in amino acids: CASRQDILNGANVLTF. The CDR3 DNA reads TGTGCCAGCAGGCAGGACATCCTGAACGGGGCCAACGTCCTGACTTTC.